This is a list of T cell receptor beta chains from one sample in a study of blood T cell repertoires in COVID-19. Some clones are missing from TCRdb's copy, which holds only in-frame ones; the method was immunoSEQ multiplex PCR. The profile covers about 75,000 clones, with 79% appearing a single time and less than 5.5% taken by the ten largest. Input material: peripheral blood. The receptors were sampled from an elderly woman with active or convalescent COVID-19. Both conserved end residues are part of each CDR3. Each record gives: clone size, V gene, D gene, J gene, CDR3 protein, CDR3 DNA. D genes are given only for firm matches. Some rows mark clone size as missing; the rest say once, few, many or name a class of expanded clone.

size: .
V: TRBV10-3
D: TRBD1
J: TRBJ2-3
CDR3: CAAGDRGWADTQYF
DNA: TGTGCCGCAGGGGACAGGGGGTGGGCAGATACGCAGTATTTT

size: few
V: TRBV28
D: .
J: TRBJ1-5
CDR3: CAVGRQPQHF
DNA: TGTGCTGTGGGGCGTCAGCCCCAGCATTTT

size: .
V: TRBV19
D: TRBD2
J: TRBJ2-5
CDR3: CASSWGLAGALQETQYF
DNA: TGTGCCAGTAGTTGGGGACTAGCGGGAGCCCTCCAAGAGACCCAGTACTTC

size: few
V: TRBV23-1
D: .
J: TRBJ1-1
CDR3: CASSQFPELRTEAFF
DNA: TGCGCCAGCAGTCAATTTCCGGAGTTGCGGACTGAAGCTTTCTTT

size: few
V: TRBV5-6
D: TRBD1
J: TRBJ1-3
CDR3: CASSLDSGGGGNTIYF
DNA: TGTGCCAGCAGCTTGGATTCAGGGGGCGGTGGAAACACCATATATTTT

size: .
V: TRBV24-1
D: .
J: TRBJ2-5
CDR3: CATSDPHRGYQETQYF
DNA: TGTGCCACCAGTGACCCCCATCGAGGATACCAAGAGACCCAGTACTTC

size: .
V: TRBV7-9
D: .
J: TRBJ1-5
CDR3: CASSTGLGGNQPQHF
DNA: TGTGCCAGCAGCACGGGCCTGGGGGGGAATCAGCCCCAGCATTTT

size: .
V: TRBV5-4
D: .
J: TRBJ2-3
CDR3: CASSSMGEVRAADTQYF
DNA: TGTGCCAGCAGCTCCATGGGGGAGGTGAGGGCGGCAGATACGCAGTATTTT

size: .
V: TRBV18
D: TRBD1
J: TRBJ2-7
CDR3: CASSLTGGTPHF
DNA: TGTGCCAGCTCACTCACAGGGGGTACCCCCCACTTC

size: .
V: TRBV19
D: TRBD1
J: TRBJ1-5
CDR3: CASQQQGGDNQPQHF
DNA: TGTGCCAGCCAACAACAGGGGGGCGACAATCAGCCCCAGCATTTT

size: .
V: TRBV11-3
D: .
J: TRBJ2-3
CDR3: CASSAAYAGGTQYF
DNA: TGTGCCAGCAGCGCTGCTTACGCGGGCGGTACGCAGTATTTT

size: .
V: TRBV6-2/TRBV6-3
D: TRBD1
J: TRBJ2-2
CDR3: CASSLTGADGELFF
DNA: TGTGCCAGCAGCCTGACAGGGGCGGACGGGGAGCTGTTTTTT

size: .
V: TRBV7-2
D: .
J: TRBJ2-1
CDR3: CASSLVYENEQFF
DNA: TGTGCCAGCAGCTTAGTCTACGAAAATGAGCAGTTCTTC

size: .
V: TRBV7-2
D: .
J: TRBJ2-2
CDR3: CASSFTTRVGELFF
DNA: TGTGCCAGCAGCTTCACTACACGAGTCGGGGAGCTGTTTTTT

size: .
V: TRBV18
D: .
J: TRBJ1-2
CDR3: CASSPAGESYTF
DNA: TGTGCCAGCTCACCAGCAGGGGAGAGCTACACCTTC

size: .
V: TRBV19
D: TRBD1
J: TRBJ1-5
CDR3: CASSKTGNYQPQHF
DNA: TGTGCCAGTAGTAAGACAGGGAATTATCAGCCCCAGCATTTT

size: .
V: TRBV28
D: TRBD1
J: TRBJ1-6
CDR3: CASSPQDRVRYNSPLHF
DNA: TGTGCCAGCAGTCCCCAGGACAGGGTCCGATATAATTCACCCCTCCACTTT

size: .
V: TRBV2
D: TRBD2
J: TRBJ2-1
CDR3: CASREWGTSYEQFF
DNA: TGTGCCAGCAGGGAATGGGGGACTAGCTATGAGCAGTTCTTC

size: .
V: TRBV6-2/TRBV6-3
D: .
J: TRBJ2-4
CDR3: CASSYSPLFQVPKNIQYF
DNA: TGTGCCAGCAGTTACTCCCCACTTTTCCAAGTGCCTAAAAACATTCAGTACTTC

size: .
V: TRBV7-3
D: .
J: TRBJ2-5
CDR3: CASSDTGKETQYF
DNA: TGTGCCAGCAGCGACACCGGGAAAGAGACCCAGTACTTC

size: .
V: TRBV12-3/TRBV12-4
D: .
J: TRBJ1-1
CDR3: CASSFLAHTEAFF
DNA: TGTGCCAGCAGTTTTCTCGCGCACACTGAAGCTTTCTTT

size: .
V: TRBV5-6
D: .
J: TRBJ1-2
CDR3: CASSLVRIGGYTF
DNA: TGTGCCAGCAGCTTGGTGCGGATTGGAGGCTACACCTTC

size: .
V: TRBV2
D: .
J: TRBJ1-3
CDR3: CASSEARTPRGLNSGNTIYF
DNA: TGTGCCAGCAGTGAAGCTCGGACCCCTAGGGGACTGAACTCTGGAAACACCATATATTTT

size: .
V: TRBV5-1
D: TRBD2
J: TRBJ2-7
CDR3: CASSLASGTYEQYF
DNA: TGCGCCAGCAGCTTGGCTAGCGGCACCTACGAGCAGTACTTC

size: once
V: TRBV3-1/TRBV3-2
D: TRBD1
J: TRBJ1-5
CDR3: CASSQEQGVPKAQHF
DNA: TGTGCCAGCAGCCAAGAACAGGGGGTTCCCAAGGCCCAGCATTTT

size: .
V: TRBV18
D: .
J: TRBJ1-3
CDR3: CASSHNRVQGSGNTIYF
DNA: TGTGCCAGCTCACATAATCGGGTACAGGGCTCTGGAAACACCATATATTTT

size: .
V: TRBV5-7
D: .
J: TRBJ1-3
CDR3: CASSLDRAFRSGNTIYF
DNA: TGTGCCAGCAGCTTGGACAGGGCTTTCCGCTCTGGAAACACCATATATTTT

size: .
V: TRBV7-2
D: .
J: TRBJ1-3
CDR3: CASSNRGASHVGNTIYF
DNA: TGTGCCAGCAGCAACCGGGGGGCGTCCCACGTTGGAAACACCATATATTTT

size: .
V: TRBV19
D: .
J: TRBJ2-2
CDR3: CATPVGGNRNTGELFF
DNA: TGTGCCACCCCGGTTGGAGGGAATAGGAACACCGGGGAGCTGTTTTTT

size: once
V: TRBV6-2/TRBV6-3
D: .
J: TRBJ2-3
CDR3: CASSLKQGLADTQYF
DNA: TGTGCCAGCAGCCTTAAACAGGGTCTTGCAGATACGCAGTATTTT

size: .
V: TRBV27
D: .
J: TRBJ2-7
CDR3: CASSLSAVEGFFYEQYF
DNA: TGTGCCAGCAGTTTATCCGCTGTGGAGGGTTTTTTCTACGAGCAGTACTTC

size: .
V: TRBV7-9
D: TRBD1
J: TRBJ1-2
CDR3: CASRPGTGRYGYTF
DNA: TGTGCCAGCAGGCCCGGGACAGGGCGCTATGGCTACACCTTC

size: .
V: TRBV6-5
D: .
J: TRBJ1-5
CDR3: CASSWADLNQPQHF
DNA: TGTGCCAGCAGTTGGGCCGACCTCAATCAGCCCCAGCATTTT

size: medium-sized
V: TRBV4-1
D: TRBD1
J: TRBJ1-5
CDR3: CASSEVGFLGTGTQPQHF
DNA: TGCGCCAGCAGCGAAGTCGGGTTCTTGGGGACAGGGACTCAGCCCCAGCATTTT

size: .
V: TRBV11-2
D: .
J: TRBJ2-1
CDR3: CASSLQDFNEQFF
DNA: TGTGCCAGCAGCTTGCAAGACTTCAATGAGCAGTTCTTC

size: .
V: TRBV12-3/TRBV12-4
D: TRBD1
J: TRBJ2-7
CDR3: CASDRGRGAEQYF
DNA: TGTGCCAGCGACAGGGGGCGCGGCGCCGAGCAGTACTTC

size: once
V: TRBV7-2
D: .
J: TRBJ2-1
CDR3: CASSPGVGGEQFF
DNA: TGTGCCAGCAGCCCCGGAGTAGGCGGTGAGCAGTTCTTC

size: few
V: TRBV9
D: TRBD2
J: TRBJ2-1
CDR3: CASSVDRGGSYNEQFF
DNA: TGTGCCAGCAGCGTAGATCGGGGGGGCTCCTACAATGAGCAGTTCTTC

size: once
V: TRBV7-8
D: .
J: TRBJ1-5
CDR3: CASSLAGNREPQHF
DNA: TGTGCCAGCAGCTTAGCGGGGAACAGGGAGCCCCAGCATTTT

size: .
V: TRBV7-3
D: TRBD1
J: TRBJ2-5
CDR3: CASSVQGLETQYF
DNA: TGTGCCAGCAGCGTACAGGGGTTAGAGACCCAGTACTTC

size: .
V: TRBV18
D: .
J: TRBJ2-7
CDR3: CASSPSGRGFDEQYF
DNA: TGTGCCAGCTCACCATCGGGTAGGGGCTTCGACGAGCAGTACTTC

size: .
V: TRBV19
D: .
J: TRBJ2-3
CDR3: CASSNTRSYTDTQYF
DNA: TGTGCCAGTAGCAATACCCGGTCCTACACAGATACGCAGTATTTT

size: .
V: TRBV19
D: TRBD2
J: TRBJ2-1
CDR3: CATEPGLGSYNEQFF
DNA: TGTGCCACCGAACCGGGACTAGGCTCCTACAATGAGCAGTTCTTC

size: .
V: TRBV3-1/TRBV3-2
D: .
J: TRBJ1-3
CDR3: CASSQDHSSGNTIYF
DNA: TGTGCCAGCAGCCAAGATCACAGCTCTGGAAACACCATATATTTT

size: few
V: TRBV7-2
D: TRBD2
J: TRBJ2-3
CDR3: CASSLIAGAVDTQYF
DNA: TGTGCCAGCAGCTTAATCGCGGGAGCCGTGGATACGCAGTATTTT

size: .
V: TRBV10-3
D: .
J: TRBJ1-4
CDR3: CATSRGVGEKLFF
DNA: TGTGCCACCTCCAGGGGAGTCGGAGAAAAACTGTTTTTT

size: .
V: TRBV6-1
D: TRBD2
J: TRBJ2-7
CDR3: CASSGTFTSGGAIYEQYF
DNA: TGTGCCAGCAGTGGTACCTTCACTAGCGGGGGGGCCATCTACGAGCAGTACTTC

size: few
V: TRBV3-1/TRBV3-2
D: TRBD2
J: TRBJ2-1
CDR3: CASSSLAGGPGEQFF
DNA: TGTGCCAGCAGCTCACTAGCGGGAGGGCCGGGTGAGCAGTTCTTC

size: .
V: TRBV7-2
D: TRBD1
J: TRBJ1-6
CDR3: CATAGYRGLGSPLHF
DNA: TGTGCCACCGCCGGATACAGGGGATTGGGTTCACCCCTCCACTTT

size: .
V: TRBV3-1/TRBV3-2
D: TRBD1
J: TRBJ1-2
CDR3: CASSHPSPRQGFDYGYTF
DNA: TGTGCCAGCAGCCACCCTTCCCCCCGACAGGGTTTCGACTATGGCTACACCTTC

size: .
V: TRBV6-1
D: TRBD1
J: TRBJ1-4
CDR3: CASSETTGGLTNEKLFF
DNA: TGTGCCAGCAGTGAAACGACAGGGGGCCTAACTAATGAAAAACTGTTTTTT

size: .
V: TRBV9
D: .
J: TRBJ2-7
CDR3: CASSVDVRTLSGEQYF
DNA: TGTGCCAGCAGCGTAGATGTCCGCACTCTTTCCGGGGAGCAGTACTTC

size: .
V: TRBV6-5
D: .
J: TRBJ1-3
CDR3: CASSYSSGSAGNTIYF
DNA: TGTGCCAGCAGTTACTCGAGCGGGTCGGCTGGAAACACCATATATTTT

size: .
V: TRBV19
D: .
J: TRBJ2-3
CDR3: CASSIDLRSTDTQYF
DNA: TGTGCCAGTAGTATAGATCTGAGGAGCACAGATACGCAGTATTTT

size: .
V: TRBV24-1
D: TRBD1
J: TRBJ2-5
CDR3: CATCPGQAQETQYF
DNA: TGTGCCACCTGTCCGGGACAGGCGCAAGAGACCCAGTACTTC

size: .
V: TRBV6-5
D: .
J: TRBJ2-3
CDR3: CASSRRQVTDTQYF
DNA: TGTGCCAGCAGCCGCAGACAGGTCACAGATACGCAGTATTTT